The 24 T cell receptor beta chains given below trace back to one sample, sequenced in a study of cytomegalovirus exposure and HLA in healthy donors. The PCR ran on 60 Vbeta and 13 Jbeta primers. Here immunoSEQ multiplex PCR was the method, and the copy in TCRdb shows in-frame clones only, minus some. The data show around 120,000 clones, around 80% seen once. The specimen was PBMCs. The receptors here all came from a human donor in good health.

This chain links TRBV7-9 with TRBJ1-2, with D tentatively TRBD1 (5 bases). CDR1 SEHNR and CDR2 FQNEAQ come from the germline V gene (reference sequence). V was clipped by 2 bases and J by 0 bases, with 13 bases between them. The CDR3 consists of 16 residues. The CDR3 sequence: CASSLSGAGANYGYTF. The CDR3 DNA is TGTGCCAGCAGCTTATCAGGTGCGGGGGCTAACTATGGCTACACCTTC.

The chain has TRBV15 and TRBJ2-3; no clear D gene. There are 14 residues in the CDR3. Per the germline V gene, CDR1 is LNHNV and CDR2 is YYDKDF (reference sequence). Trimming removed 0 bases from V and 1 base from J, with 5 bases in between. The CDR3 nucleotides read TGTGCCACCAGCAGAGATTCAGGCACAGATACGCAGTATTTT. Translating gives CATSRDSGTDTQYF.

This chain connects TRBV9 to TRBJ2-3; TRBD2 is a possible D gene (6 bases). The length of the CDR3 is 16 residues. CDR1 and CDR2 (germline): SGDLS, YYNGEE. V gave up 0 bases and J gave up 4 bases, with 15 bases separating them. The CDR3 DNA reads TGTGCCAGCAGCGTAGGGGGAGGTATTTTCGCAGATACGCAGTATTTT. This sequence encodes CASSVGGGIFADTQYF.

The chain's CDR3 is CASSQDAGGPTDEQFF. In nucleotides, the CDR3 is TGCGCCAGCAGCCAAGATGCGGGGGGGCCGACGGATGAGCAGTTCTTC. J is TRBJ2-1 and V is TRBV4-1; TRBD2 agrees at 9 bases. The germline V gene encodes CDR1 MGHRA and CDR2 YSYEKL. This CDR3 contains 16 residues. V lost 0 bases and J lost 8; bases outside the gene matches: 8.

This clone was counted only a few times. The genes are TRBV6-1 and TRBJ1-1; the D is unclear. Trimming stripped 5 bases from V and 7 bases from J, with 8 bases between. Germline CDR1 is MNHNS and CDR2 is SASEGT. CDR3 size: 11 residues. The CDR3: CASSFDNEAFF. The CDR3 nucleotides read TGTGCCAGCAGTTTCGACAATGAAGCTTTCTTT.

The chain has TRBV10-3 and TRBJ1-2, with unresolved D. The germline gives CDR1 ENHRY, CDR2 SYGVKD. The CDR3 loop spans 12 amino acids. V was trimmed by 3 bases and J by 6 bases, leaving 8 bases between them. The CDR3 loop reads CAISDSIDGYTF. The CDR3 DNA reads TGTGCCATCAGTGACAGTATCGATGGCTACACCTTC.

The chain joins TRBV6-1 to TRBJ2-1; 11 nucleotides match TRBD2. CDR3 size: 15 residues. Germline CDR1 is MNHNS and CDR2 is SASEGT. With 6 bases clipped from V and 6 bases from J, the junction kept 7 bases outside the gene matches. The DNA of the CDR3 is TGTGCCAGCAGCACGCCTAGCGGGGGGCGCAATGAGCAGTTCTTC. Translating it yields CASSTPSGGRNEQFF.

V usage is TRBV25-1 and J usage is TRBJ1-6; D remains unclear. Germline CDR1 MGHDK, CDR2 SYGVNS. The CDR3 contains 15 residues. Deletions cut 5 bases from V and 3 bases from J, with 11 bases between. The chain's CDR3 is CASSTLYDYNSPLHF. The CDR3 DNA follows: TGTGCCAGCAGTACGCTCTATGACTATAATTCACCCCTCCACTTT.

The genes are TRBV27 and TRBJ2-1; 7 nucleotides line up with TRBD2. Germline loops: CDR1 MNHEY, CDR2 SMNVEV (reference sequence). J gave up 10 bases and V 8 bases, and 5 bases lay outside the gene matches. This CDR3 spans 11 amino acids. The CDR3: CASFLGGEQFF. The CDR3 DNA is TGTGCCAGCTTTCTGGGAGGGGAGCAGTTCTTC.

This CDR3 reads CASSLGNRGLEQYF. CDR3 DNA: TGTGCCAGCAGTTTAGGAAACAGGGGGCTCGAGCAGTACTTC. The chain uses TRBV28 and TRBJ2-7; 9 positions match TRBD1. The CDR3 totals 14 residues. Germline V gene data show CDR1 as MDHEN and CDR2 as SYDVKM. V gave up 2 bases and J gave up 6 bases; unmatched junction bases: 5.

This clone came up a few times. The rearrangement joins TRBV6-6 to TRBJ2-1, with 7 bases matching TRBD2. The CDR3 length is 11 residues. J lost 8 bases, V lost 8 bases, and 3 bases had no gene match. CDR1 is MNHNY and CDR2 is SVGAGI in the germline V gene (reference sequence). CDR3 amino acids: CASALADEQFF. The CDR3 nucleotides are TGTGCCAGCGCCCTAGCGGATGAGCAGTTCTTC.

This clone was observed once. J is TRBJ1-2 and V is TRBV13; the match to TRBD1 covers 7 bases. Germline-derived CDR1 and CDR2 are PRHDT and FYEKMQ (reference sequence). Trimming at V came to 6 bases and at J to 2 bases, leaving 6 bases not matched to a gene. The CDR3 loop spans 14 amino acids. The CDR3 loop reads CASSPGTDNYGYTF. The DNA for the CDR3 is TGTGCCAGCAGTCCCGGGACAGACAACTATGGCTACACCTTC.

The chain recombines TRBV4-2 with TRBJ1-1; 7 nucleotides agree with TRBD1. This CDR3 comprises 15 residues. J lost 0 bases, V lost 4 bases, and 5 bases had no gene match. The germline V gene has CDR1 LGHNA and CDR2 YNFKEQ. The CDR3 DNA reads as TGTGCCAGCAGCCCGGGACAGAGAATGAACACTGAAGCTTTCTTT. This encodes CASSPGQRMNTEAFF.

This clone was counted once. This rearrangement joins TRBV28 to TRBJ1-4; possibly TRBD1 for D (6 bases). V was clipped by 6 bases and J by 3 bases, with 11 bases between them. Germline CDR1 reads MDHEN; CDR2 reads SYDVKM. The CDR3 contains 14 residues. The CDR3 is CASRGGAANEKLFF. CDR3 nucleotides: TGTGCCAGCAGGGGGGGGGCGGCTAATGAAAAACTGTTTTTT.

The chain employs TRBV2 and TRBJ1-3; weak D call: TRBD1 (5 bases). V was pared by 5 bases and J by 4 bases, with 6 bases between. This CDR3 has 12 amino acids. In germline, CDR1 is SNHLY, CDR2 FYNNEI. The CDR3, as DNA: TGTGCCAGCAGTAGGGGAGGAAACACCATATATTTT. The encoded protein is CASSRGGNTIYF.

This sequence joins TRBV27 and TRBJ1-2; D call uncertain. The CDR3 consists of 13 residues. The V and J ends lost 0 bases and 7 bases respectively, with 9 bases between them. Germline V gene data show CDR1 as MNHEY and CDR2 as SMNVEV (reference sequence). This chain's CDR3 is CASSLSRGSGYTF. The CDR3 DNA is TGTGCCAGCAGTTTATCTCGGGGTTCTGGCTACACCTTC.

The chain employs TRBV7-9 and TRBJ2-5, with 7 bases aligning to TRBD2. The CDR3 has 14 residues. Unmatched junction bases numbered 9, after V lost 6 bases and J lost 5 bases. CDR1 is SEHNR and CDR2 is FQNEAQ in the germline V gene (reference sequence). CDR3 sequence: CASSLGGGDETQYF. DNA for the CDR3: TGTGCCAGCAGTCTGGGCGGGGGAGATGAGACCCAGTACTTC.

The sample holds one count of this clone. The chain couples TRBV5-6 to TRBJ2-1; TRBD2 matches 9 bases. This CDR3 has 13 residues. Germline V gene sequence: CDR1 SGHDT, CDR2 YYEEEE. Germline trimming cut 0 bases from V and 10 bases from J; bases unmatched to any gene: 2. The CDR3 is CASSLGAGGEQFF. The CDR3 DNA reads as TGTGCCAGCAGCTTGGGGGCGGGGGGGGAGCAGTTCTTC.

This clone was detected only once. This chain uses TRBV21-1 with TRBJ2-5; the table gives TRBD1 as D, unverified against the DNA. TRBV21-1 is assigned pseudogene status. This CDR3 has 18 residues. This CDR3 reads CASRKGFYVRGCVETQYF. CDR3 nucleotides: TGTGCCAGCAGAAAAGGGTTTTACGTCAGGGGTTGTGTAGAGACCCAGTACTTC.

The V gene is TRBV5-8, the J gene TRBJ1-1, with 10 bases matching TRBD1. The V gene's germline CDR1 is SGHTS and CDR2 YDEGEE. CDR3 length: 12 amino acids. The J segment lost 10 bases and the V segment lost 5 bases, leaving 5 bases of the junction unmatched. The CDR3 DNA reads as TGTGCCAGCAGGGATAGGACAGGGGGAGCTTTCTTT. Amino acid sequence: CASRDRTGGAFF. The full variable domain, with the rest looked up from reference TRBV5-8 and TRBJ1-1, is EAGVTQSPTHLIKTRGQQATLRCSPISGHTSVYWYQQALGLGLQFLLWYDEGEERNRGNFPPRFSGRQFPNYSSELNVNALELEDSALYLCASRDRTGGAFFGQGTRLTVV.

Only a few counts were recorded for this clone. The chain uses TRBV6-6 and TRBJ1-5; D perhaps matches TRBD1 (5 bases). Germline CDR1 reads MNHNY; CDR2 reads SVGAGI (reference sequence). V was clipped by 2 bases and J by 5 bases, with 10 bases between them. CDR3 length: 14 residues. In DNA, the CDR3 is TGTGCCAGCAGTTACATTGCGGGGGATCAGCCCCAGCATTTT. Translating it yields CASSYIAGDQPQHF.

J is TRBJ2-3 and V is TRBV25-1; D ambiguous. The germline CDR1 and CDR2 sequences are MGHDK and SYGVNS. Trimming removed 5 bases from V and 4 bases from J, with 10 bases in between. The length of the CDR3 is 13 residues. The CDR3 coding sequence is TGTGCCAGCAGTAAGAATTTAGCAGATACGCAGTATTTT. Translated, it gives CASSKNLADTQYF.

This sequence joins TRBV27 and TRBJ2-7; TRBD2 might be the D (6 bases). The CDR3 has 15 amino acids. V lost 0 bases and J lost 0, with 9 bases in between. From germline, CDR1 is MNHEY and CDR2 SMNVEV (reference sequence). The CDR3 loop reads CASSLSYGGSYEQYF. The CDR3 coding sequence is TGTGCCAGCAGTTTATCGTACGGGGGCTCCTACGAGCAGTACTTC.

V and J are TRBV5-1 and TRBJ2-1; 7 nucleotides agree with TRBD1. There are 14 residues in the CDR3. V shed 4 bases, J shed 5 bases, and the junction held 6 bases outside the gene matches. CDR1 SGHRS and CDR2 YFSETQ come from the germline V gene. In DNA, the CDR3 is TGCGCCAGCAGCCCCTGGGGACAGAACAATGAGCAGTTCTTC. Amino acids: CASSPWGQNNEQFF.